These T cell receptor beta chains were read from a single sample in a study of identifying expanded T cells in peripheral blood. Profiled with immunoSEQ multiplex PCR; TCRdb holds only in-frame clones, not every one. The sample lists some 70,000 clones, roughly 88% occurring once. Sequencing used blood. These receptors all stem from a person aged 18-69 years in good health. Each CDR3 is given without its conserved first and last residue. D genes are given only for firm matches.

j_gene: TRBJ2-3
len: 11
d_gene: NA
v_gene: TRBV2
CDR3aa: ASIGGATDTQY

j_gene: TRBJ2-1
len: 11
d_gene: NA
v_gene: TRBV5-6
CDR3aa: ASSPDIYNEQF

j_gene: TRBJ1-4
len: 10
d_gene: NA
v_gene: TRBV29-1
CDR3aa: SVEDERRWLF

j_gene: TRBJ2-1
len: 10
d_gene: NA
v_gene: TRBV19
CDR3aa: ASSRGADEQF

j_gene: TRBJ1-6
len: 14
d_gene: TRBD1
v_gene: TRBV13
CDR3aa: ASSSRQGSYNSPLH

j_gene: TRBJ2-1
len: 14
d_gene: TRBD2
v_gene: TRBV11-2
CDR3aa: ASSADLAGSYNEQF

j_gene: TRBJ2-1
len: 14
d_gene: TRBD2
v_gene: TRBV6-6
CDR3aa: ASSYHGTSGGYEQF

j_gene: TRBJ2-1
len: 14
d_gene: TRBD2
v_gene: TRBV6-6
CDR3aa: ASSYYLAEPYNEQF

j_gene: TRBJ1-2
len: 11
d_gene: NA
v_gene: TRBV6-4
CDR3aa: ASSAASGSGYT

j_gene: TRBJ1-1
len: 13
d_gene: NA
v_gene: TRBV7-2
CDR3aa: ASSLMYGGGTEAF

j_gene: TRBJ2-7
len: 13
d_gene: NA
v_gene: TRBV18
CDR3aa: ASSPPEGVDHEQY

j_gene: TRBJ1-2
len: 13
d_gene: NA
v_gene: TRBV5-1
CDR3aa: ASSLVTAGNYGYT

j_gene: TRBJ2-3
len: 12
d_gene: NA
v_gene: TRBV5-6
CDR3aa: ASSLVFGADTQY

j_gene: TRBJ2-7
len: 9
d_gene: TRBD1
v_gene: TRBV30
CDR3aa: ARQGAYEQY

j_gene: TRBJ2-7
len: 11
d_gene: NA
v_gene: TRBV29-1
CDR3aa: SVGKGRQYEQY

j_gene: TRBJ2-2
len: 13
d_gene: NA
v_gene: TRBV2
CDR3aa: ASTRTAGSGGELF

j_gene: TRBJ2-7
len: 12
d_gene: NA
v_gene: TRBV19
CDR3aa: ASSIDGGLNEQY

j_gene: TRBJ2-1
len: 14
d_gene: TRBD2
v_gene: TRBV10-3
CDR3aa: ATTGLAGSSYNEQF

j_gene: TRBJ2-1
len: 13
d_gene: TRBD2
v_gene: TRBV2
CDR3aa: ASSGLAGSYNEQF

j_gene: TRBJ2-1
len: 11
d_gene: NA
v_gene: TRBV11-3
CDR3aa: ASSFLPYNEQF

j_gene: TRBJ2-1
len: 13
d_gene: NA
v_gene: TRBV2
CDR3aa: ASSPGRGSYNEQF

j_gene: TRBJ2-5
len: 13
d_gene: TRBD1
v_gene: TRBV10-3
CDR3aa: AIREDRGRGETQY

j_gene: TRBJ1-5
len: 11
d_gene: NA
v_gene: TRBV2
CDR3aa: ASSVGGGQPQH

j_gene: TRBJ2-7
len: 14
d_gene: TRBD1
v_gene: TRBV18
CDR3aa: ASSPTPGTGFSEQY

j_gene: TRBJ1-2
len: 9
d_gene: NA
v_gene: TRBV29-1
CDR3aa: SVVGEGGYT